This passage covers 3 T cell receptor beta chains from one sample sequenced in a study of blood T cell repertoires in COVID-19. Assay used: immunoSEQ multiplex PCR; TCRdb lists only in-frame clones, some missing. The sample yields over 250,000 clones, approximately 88% seen once. Sequencing input: peripheral blood. Source of these receptors: a man in his fifties with acute or convalescent COVID-19.

The V call is TRBV5-6, the J call TRBJ2-7; tentatively, D is TRBD1 (6 bases). The V end was cut by 7 bases, the J end by 0 bases, with 11 bases between. Germline V gene lookup returns CDR1 SGHDT and CDR2 YYEEEE. The CDR3 is 13 amino acids. The CDR3 sequence is CASGQWSSYEQYF. CDR3 DNA: TGTGCCAGCGGACAGTGGAGCTCCTACGAGCAGTACTTC.

The V call is TRBV6-5, the J call TRBJ2-2; 8 bases are shared with TRBD2. The CDR3 sequence is 16 residues long. Trimming at V came to 4 bases and at J to 3 bases, leaving 7 bases not matched to a gene. The germline V gene encodes CDR1 MNHEY and CDR2 SVGAGI. Written as DNA, the CDR3 is TGTGCCAGCAGTTCCTTTGGCGGGGGGTACACCGGGGAGCTGTTTTTT. It translates to CASSSFGGGYTGELFF.

The V and J genes are TRBV12-5 and TRBJ2-5, with 7 nucleotides matching TRBD1. This CDR3 is built from 14 residues. V dropped 7 bases and J dropped 4; count of bases not matched to a gene: 9. The germline gives CDR1 LGHNT, CDR2 FRNRAP. The CDR3 nucleotides are TGTGCTAGTGTTCGAGACAGGGAGACAGAGACCCAGTACTTC. It translates to CASVRDRETETQYF. Based on the CDR3 plus reference TRBV12-5 and TRBJ2-5, the full variable domain is DARVTQTPRHKVTEMGQEVTMRCQPILGHNTVFWYRQTMMQGLELLAYFRNRAPLDDSGMPKDRFSAEMPDATLATLKIQPSEPRDSAVYFCASVRDRETETQYFGPGTRLLVL.